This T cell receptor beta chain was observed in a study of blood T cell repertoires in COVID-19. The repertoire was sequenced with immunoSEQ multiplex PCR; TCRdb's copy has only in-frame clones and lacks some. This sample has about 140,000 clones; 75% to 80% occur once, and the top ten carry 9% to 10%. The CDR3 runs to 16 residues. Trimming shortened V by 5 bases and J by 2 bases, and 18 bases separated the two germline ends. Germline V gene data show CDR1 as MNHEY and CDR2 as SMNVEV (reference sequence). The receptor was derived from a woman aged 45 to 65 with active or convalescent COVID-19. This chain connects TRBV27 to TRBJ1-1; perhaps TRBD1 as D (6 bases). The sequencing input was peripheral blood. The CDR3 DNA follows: TGTGCCAGCAGTCCCCTATCGACAGGAAGCAACACTGAAGCTTTCTTT. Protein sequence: CASSPLSTGSNTEAFF.